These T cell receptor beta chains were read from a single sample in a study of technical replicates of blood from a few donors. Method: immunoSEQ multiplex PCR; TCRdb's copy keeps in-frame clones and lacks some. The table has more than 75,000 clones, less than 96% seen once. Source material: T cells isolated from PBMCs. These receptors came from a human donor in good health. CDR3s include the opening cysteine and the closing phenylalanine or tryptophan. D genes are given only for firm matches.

CASSVESDEQFF	TGTGCCAGCAGCGTAGAGAGTGATGAGCAGTTCTTC	TRBV9	TRBJ2-1	.	12
CASSLETGGYGYTF	TGTGCCAGCAGCTTAGAGACAGGGGGCTATGGCTACACCTTC	TRBV7-8	TRBJ1-2	TRBD1	14
CASDRGTGELFF	TGTGCTAGCGATCGAGGAACCGGGGAGCTGTTTTTT	TRBV12-5	TRBJ2-2	.	12
CASSLHSPSGNTIYF	TGCGCCAGCAGCTTGCACAGCCCCTCTGGAAACACCATATATTTT	TRBV5-1	TRBJ1-3	.	15
CASSQVRTGADQPQHF	TGCGCCAGCAGCCAAGTCAGGACAGGGGCAGATCAGCCCCAGCATTTT	TRBV4-1	TRBJ1-5	TRBD1	16
CASSLVSEKLFF	TGTGCCAGCAGCTTAGTTAGTGAAAAACTGTTTTTT	TRBV7-8	TRBJ1-4	.	12
CASSPDRGQETQYF	TGTGCCAGCAGTCCGGACAGGGGTCAAGAGACCCAGTACTTC	TRBV6-1	TRBJ2-5	TRBD1	14
CASSYIAGAGNTIYF	TGTGCCAGCAGCTATATAGCCGGGGCTGGAAACACCATATATTTT	TRBV7-9	TRBJ1-3	.	15
CASSVDGGGNGPQHF	TGTGCCAGCAGCGTAGATGGAGGTGGCAATGGGCCCCAGCATTTT	TRBV9	TRBJ1-5	.	15
CASSPPGQANEKLFF	TGTGCCAGCTCACCACCGGGACAAGCTAATGAAAAACTGTTTTTT	TRBV18	TRBJ1-4	.	15
CASSSNTEAFF	TGTGCCAGCAGCTCTAACACTGAAGCTTTCTTT	TRBV7-3	TRBJ1-1	.	11
CASSLVGQTVYGYTF	TGTGCCAGCAGCTTAGTGGGACAGACCGTCTATGGCTACACCTTC	TRBV7-2	TRBJ1-2	TRBD1	15
CASRYLDRVDEQYF	TGTGCCAGCAGGTACTTGGACAGGGTTGACGAGCAGTACTTC	TRBV6-1	TRBJ2-7	TRBD1	14
CASSFSTSGNEQFF	TGTGCCAGCAGTTTCTCGACTAGCGGCAATGAGCAGTTCTTC	TRBV6-5	TRBJ2-1	TRBD2	14
CASSGGRAPYEQYF	TGTGCCAGCAGTGGCGGGAGGGCCCCCTACGAGCAGTACTTC	TRBV28	TRBJ2-7	TRBD2	14
CASSSGVSGNEQFF	TGTGCCAGCAGCTCGGGAGTATCGGGCAATGAGCAGTTCTTC	TRBV6-1	TRBJ2-1	.	14
CASSWGQGQYF	TGTGCCAGCAGTTGGGGACAGGGGCAGTATTTT	TRBV6-5	TRBJ2-3	TRBD1	11
CASSDGGSGYTF	TGCGCCAGCAGTGACGGAGGGAGCGGCTACACCTTC	TRBV10-1	TRBJ1-2	.	12
CASSLGGGTADTQYF	TGTGCCAGCAGCTTAGGAGGCGGGACGGCAGATACGCAGTATTTT	TRBV7-2	TRBJ2-3	.	15